This T cell receptor beta chain was captured in a study of cytomegalovirus exposure and HLA in healthy donors. Findings of the study overall: The study recorded 164 TCR beta chains that were cytomegalovirus-associated. The tendency of first-cohort TCR clusters to co-occur in the 90 to 150 validation repertoires emerged from a later analysis.

This clone has only a few counts. What it recognizes is unknown. In the same sample, other DNA sequences code for this CDR3. Generated by immunoSEQ multiplex PCR, the TCRdb table keeps only in-frame clones and is missing some. Here the sample spans some 350,000 clones, around 90% being singletons. CDR3 length equals 15 residues. From germline, CDR1 is SGHAT and CDR2 FQNNGV. V dropped 1 base and J dropped 8; count of bases not matched to a gene: 4. The rearrangement joins TRBV11-2 to TRBJ2-1; 11 nucleotides match TRBD2. Sequenced material: PBMCs. The clonotype comes from a woman aged 25-40 years in good health and CMV-seropositive. The CDR3 loop is CASSLGLAGGDEQFF. Here the CDR3 DNA reads TGTGCCAGCAGCTTAGGGCTAGCGGGGGGTGATGAGCAGTTCTTC.